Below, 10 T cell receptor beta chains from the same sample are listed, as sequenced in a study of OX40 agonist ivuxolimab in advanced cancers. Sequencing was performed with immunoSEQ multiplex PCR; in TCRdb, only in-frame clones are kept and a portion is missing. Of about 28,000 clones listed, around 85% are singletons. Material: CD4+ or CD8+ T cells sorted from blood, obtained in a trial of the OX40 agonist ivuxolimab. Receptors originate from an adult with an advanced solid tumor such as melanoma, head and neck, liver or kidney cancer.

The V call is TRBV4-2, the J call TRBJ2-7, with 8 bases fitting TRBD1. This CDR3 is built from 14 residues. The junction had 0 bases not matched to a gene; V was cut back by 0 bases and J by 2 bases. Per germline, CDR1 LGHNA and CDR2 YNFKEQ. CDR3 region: CASSQEQGAYEQYF. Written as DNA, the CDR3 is TGTGCCAGCAGCCAAGAACAGGGGGCCTACGAGCAGTACTTC.

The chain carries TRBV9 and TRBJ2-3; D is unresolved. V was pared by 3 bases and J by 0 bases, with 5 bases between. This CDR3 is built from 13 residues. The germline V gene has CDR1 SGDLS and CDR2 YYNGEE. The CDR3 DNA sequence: TGTGCCAGCAGCGGATCTAGCACAGATACGCAGTATTTT. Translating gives CASSGSSTDTQYF.

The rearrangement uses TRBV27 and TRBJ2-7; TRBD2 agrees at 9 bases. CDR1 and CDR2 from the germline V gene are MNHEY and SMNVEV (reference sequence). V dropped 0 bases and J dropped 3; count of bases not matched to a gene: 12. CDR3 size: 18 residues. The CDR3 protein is CASSLSADLAGAHYEQYF. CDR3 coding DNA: TGTGCCAGCAGTTTATCGGCGGACTTAGCGGGAGCTCACTACGAGCAGTACTTC.

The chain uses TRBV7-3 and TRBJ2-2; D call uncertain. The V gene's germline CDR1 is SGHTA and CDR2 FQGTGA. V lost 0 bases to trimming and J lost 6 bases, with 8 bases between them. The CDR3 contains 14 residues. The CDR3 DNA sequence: TGTGCCAGCAGCTTAACGTCTGGGTCCGGGGAGCTGTTTTTT. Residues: CASSLTSGSGELFF.

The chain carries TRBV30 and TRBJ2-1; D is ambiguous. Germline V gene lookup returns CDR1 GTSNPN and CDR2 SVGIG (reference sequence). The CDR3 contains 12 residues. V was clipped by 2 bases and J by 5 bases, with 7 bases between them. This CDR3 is CAWSTTNNEQFF. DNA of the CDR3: TGTGCCTGGAGTACTACCAACAATGAGCAGTTCTTC.

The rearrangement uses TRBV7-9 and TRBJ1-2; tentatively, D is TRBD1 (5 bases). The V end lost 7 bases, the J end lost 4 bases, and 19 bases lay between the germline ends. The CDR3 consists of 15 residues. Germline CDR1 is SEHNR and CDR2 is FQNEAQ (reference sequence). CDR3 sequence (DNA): TGTGCCAGCACCGGCGGGGGGGGAGCGGTCTATGGCTACACCTTC. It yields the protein CASTGGGGAVYGYTF.

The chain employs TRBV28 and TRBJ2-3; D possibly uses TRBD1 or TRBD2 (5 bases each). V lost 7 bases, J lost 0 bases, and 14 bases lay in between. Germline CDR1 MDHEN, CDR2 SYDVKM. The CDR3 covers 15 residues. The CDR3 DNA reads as TGTGCCAGCACATTAGGGGACGGTAGCACAGATACGCAGTATTTT. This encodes CASTLGDGSTDTQYF.

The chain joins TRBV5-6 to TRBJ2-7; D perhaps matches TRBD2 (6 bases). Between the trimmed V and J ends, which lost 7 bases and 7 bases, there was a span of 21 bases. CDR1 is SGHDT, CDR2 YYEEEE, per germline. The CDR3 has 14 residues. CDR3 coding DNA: TGTGCCAGCGGCTCTATAATGTTGGAGGGAGAGCAGTACTTC. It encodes CASGSIMLEGEQYF.

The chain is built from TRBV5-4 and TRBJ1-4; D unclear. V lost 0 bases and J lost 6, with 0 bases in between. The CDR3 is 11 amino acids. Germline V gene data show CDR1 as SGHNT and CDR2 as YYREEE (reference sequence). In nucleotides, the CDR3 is TGTGCCAGCAGCTTGGATGAAAAACTGTTTTTT. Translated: CASSLDEKLFF.

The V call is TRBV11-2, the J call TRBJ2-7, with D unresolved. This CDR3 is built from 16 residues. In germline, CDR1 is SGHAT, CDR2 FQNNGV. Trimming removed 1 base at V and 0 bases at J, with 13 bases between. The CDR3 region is CASSLAPVPRSYEQYF. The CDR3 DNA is TGTGCCAGCAGCTTAGCTCCGGTCCCTCGCTCCTACGAGCAGTACTTC.